Listed below are T cell receptor beta chains from one sample, sequenced in a study of CD8 T cells in ankylosing spondylitis. TCRdb analysed the 5' RACE reads with MiXCR anew, one entry per CDR3 protein. This sample has 250,000 or so distinct CDR3 sequences, with 20% to 30% found just once. The specimen sequenced was blood, either unsorted or a sorted T cell fraction (not recorded which). The receptors shown here come from a male donor with ankylosing spondylitis or in good health (not recorded which). Both conserved end residues are trimmed from each CDR3. Each record gives: D gene, J gene, V gene, CDR3 protein. The D gene is left open where the match is weak.

>TRBD1|TRBJ2-5|TRBV12-3/TRBV12-4
ASSHRGRGSQETQY
>TRBD2|TRBJ2-7|TRBV20-1
SVSGGMEEQY
>TRBD1|TRBJ1-1|TRBV7-9
ASSLRGRGTEAF
>-|TRBJ2-1|TRBV6-5
ASSYSLGDNEQF
>-|TRBJ2-3|TRBV2
ASRGTLDTQY
>TRBD2|TRBJ2-1|TRBV20-1
SAREGAGGHNEQF
>TRBD2|TRBJ2-4|TRBV5-5
ASSREVGLANPQY
>TRBD2|TRBJ2-7|TRBV6-5
ASSYSQRGVSYEQY
>-|TRBJ1-5|TRBV20-1
SASSPGVSNQPQH
>TRBD1|TRBJ2-5|TRBV11-1
ASSSETGKETQY
>TRBD2|TRBJ2-7|TRBV15
ATSRELTSGGVYEQY
>-|TRBJ2-7|TRBV6-6
ASSTGHTYEQY
>-|TRBJ2-7|TRBV20-1
SAEWEGAPSYEQY
>-|TRBJ2-5|TRBV9
ASSASVGQETQY
>TRBD2|TRBJ2-1|TRBV20-1
SARAASGGAAEQF
>TRBD2|TRBJ2-5|TRBV11-2
ASSLASSGGKETQY
>TRBD1|TRBJ2-3|TRBV10-3
AISESTGQTVLDTQY
>-|TRBJ2-7|TRBV20-1
SALGGFEQY
>-|TRBJ2-7|TRBV13
ASSLRGWGSYEQY